This entry is about one T cell receptor (beta chain). Trimming stripped 5 bases from V and 4 bases from J, with 15 bases between. CDR3 length equals 15 residues. The germline V gene has CDR1 KGHSH and CDR2 LQKENI. This record comes from a study of shared clonotypes between healthy human individuals. At the level of the study: There were three CD4 naive, three CD4 memory, two CD8 naive and one CD8 memory plates per donor.

For every subset, genomic DNA was evenly distributed across several immunoSEQ plates. Replicate PCRs for sorted subsets used approximately 190 ng DNA; this equaled 25,000 to 30,000 T cell genomes. Repertoires were generated with immunoSEQ multiplex PCR, while TCRdb's copy carries only in-frame clones and drops some. This table has 2 million to 2.5 million clones, 90% to 97% appearing once. The sequence came from a man in his late teens or twenties in good health. V and J are TRBV18 and TRBJ2-1; possibly TRBD1 for D (5 bases). The sequencing input was naive CD4+ T cells sorted from blood. As for subset: CD45RA+ positively selected. The DNA of the CDR3 is TGTGCCAGCTCAGCAGGGCCCTCCCCTTACAATGAGCAGTTCTTC. Protein product: CASSAGPSPYNEQFF.